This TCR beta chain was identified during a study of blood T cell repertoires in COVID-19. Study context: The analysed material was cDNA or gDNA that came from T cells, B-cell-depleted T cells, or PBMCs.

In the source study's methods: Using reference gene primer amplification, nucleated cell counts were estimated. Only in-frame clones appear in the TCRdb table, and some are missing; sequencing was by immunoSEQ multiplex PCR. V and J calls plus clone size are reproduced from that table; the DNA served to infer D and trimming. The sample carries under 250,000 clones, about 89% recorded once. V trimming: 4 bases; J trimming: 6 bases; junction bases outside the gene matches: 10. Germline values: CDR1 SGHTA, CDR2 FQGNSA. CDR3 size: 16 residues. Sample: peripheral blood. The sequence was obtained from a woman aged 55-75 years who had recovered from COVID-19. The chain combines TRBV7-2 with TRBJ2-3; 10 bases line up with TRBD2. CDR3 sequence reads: CASSSQSASGGDTQYF. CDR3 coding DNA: TGTGCCAGCAGCTCTCAGTCGGCTAGCGGGGGTGATACGCAGTATTTT.